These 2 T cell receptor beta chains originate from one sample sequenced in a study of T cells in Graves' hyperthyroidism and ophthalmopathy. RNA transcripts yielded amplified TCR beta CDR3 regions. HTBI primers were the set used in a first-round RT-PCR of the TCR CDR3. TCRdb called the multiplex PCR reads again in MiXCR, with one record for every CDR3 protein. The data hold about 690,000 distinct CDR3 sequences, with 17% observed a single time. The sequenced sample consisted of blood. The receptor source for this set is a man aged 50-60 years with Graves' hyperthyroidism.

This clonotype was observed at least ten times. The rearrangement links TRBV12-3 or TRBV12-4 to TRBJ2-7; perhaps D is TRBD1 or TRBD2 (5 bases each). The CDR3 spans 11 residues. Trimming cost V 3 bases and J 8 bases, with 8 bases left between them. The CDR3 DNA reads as TGTGCCAGCAGTTTTTTGGGACAGCAGTACTTC. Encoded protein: CASSFLGQQYF.

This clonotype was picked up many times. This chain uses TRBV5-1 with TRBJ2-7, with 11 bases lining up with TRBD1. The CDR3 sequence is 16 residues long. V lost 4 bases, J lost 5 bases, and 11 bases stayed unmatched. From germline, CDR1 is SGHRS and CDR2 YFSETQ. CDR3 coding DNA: TGCGCCAGCAGCACAACCGGGACAGGGGGTTCCGACGAGCAGTACTTC. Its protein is CASSTTGTGGSDEQYF. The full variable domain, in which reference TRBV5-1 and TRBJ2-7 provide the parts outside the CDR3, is KAGVTQTPRYLIKTRGQQVTLSCSPISGHRSVSWYQQTPGQGLQFLFEYFSETQRNKGNFPGRFSGRQFSNSRSEMNVSTLELGDSALYLCASSTTGTGGSDEQYFGPGTRLTVT.